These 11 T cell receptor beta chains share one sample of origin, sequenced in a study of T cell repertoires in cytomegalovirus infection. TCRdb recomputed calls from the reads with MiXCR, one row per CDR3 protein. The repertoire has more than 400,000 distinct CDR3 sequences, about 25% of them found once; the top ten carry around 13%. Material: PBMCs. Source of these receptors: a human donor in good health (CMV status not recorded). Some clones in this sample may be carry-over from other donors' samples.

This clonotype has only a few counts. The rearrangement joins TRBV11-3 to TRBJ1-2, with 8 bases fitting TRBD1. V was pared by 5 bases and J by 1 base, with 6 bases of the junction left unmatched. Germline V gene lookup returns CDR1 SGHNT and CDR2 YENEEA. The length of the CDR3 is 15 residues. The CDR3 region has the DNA TGTGCCAGCAGCCCTTGGACAGGGAATAACTATGGCTACACCTTC. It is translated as CASSPWTGNNYGYTF. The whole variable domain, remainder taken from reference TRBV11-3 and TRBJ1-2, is EAGVVQSPRYKIIEKKQPVAFWCNPISGHNTLYWYLQNLGQGPELLIRYENEEAVDDSQLPKDRFSAERLKGVDSTLKIQPAELGDSAVYLCASSPWTGNNYGYTFGSGTRLTVV.

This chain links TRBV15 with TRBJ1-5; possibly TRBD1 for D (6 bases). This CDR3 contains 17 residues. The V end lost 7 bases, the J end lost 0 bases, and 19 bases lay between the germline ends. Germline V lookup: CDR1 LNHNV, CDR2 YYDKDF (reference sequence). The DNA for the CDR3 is TGTGCCACCACCATAACAGGGTGGGGGTATAGCAATCAGCCCCAGCATTTT. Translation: CATTITGWGYSNQPQHF.

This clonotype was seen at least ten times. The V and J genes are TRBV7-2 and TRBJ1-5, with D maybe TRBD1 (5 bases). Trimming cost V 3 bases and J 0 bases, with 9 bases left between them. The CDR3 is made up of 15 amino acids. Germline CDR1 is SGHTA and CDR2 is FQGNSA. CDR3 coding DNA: TGTGCCAGCAGCTTTGGACATCGTAGCAATCAGCCCCAGCATTTT. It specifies CASSFGHRSNQPQHF. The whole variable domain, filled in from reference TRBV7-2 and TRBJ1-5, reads GAGVSQSPSNKVTEKGKDVELRCDPISGHTALYWYRQSLGQGLEFLIYFQGNSAPDKSGLPSDRFSAERTGGSVSTLTIQRTQQEDSAVYLCASSFGHRSNQPQHFGDGTRLSIL.

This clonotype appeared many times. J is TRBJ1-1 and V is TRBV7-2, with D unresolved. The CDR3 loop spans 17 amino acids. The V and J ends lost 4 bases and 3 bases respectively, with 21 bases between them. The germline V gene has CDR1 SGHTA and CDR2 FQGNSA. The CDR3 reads CASSSAPGRGRHTEAFF. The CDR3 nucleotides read TGTGCCAGCAGCTCCGCCCCTGGGAGAGGGCGGCACACTGAAGCTTTCTTT.

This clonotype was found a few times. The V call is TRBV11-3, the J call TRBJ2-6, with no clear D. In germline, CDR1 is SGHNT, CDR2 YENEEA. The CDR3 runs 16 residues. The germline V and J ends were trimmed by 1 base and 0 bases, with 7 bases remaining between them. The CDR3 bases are TGTGCCAGCAGCTTAGCCGAGAGCTCTGGGGCCAACGTCCTGACTTTC. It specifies CASSLAESSGANVLTF.

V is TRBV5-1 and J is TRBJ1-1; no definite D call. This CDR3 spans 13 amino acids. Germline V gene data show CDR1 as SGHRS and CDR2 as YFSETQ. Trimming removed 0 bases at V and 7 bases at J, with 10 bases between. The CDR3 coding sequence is TGCGCCAGCAGCTTGGAATTTGACAATGAAGCTTTCTTT. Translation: CASSLEFDNEAFF.

The CDR3 loop reads CASSPPPLYNEQFF. The CDR3 nucleotides read TGTGCCAGCTCACCACCGCCCCTTTACAATGAGCAGTTCTTC. This chain connects TRBV18 to TRBJ2-1, with unresolved D. Germline CDR1 reads KGHSH; CDR2 reads LQKENI. The V and J ends lost 0 bases and 4 bases respectively, with 7 bases between them. The CDR3 extends over 14 amino acids.

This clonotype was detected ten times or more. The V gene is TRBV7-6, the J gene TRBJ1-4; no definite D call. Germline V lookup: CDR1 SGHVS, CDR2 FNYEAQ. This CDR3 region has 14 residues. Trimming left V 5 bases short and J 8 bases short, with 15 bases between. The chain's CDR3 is CASSAGRVGEKLFF. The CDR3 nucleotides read TGTGCCAGCAGCGCGGGGAGGGTCGGGGAAAAACTGTTTTTT.

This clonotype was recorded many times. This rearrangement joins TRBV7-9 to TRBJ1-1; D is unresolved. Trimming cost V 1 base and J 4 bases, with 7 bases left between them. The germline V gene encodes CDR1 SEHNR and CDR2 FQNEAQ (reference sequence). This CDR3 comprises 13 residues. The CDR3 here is CASSLEGVTEAFF. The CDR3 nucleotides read TGTGCCAGCAGCTTAGAGGGAGTCACTGAAGCTTTCTTT.

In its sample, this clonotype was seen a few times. The CDR3 spells CATSLDSDQPQHF. The CDR3 coding sequence is TGTGCCACCAGTCTGGACAGCGATCAGCCCCAGCATTTT. The chain combines TRBV24-1 with TRBJ1-5; D perhaps matches TRBD1 (6 bases). Germline assignment: CDR1 KGHDR and CDR2 SFDVKD. CDR3 size: 13 residues. V lost 6 bases, J lost 5 bases, and 10 bases lay in between.

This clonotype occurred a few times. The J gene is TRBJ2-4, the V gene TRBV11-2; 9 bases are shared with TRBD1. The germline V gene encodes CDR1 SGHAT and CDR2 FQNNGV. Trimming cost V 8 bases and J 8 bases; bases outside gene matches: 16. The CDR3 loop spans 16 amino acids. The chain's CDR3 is CASALKQGARSDIQYF. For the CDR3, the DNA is TGTGCCAGCGCCTTGAAACAGGGGGCTAGGTCGGACATTCAGTACTTC.